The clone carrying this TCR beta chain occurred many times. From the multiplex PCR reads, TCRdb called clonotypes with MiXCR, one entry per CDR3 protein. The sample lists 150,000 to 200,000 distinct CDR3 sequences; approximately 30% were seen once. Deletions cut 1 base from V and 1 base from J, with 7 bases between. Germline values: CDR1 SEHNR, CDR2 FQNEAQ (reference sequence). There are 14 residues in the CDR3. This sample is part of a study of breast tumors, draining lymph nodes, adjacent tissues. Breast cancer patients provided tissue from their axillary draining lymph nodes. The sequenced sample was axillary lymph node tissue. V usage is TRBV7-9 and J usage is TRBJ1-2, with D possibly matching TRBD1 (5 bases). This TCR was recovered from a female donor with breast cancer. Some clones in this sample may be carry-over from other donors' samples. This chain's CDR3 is CASSLVGLNYGYTF. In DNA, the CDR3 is TGTGCCAGCAGCTTAGTGGGGCTTAACTATGGCTACACCTTC.